This entry concerns a single TCR beta chain. What it recognizes is unknown. This sample was included in a study of cytomegalovirus exposure and HLA in healthy donors. Study context: A later analysis reported the 120 or so validation repertoires used the same platform as the approximately 670 first-cohort repertoires.

From germline, CDR1 is SQVTM and CDR2 ANQGSEA. V was clipped by 1 base and J by 2 bases, with 18 bases between them. The CDR3 has 16 residues. Whole-study results and caveats: For most TCR sequences rarity was the rule, although some public TCRs occurred in many donors. In vitro experiments confirmed that three CMV-associated chains were specific for CMV antigens. The study put some 160 TCR beta chains on its list as cytomegalovirus-associated.

Data came from immunoSEQ multiplex PCR; TCRdb stores just in-frame clones and leaves some out. The sample includes some 170,000 clones, about 90% of them seen just once. This receptor was taken from a woman aged 18-29 years in good health and CMV-seropositive. The sample consisted of PBMCs. This chain uses TRBV29-1 with TRBJ2-7; perhaps TRBD1 as D (6 bases). The CDR3 reads CSVEGGVEQGAYEQYF. The CDR3 DNA reads TGCAGCGTTGAAGGAGGGGTCGAACAGGGAGCCTACGAGCAGTACTTC.